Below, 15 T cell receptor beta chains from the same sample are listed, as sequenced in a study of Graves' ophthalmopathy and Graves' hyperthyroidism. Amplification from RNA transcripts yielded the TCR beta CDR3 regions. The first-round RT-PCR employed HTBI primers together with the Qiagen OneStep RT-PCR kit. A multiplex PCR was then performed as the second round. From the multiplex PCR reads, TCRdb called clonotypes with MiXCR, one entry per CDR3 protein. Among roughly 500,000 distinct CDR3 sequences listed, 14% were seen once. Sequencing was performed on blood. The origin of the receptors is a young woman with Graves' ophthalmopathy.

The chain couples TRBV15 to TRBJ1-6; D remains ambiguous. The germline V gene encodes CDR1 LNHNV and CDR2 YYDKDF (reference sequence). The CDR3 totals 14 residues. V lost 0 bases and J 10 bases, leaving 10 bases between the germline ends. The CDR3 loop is CATSRDGVRSPLHF. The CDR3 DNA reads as TGTGCCACCAGCAGAGATGGGGTGAGGTCACCCCTCCACTTT.

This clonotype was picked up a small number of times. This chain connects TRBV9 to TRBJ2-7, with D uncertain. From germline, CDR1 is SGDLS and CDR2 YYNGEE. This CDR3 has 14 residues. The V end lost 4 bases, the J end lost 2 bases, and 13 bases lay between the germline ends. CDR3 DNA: TGTGCCAGCAGCCAAAGCAGTCAGACCTACGAGCAGTACTTC. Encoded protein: CASSQSSQTYEQYF.

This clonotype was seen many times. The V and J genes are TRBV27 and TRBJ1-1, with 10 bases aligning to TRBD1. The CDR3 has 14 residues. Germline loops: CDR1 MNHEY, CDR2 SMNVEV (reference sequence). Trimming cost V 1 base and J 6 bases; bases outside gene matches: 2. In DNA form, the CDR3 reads TGTGCCAGCAGTTTATGGGACAGGGGACCTGAAGCTTTCTTT. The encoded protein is CASSLWDRGPEAFF.

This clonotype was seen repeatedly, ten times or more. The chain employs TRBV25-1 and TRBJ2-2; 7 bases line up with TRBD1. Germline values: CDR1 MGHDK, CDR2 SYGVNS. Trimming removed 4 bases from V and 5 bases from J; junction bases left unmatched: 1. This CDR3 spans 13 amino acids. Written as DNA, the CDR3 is TGTGCCAGCAGTGGACAGGGAACCGGGGAGCTGTTTTTT. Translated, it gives CASSGQGTGELFF.

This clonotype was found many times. The CDR3 region is CASSQDWGSQYF. The CDR3 DNA reads as TGTGCCAGCAGCCAAGATTGGGGGTCCCAGTACTTC. The chain uses TRBV4-2 and TRBJ2-5, with D perhaps matching TRBD1 or TRBD2 (5 bases each). V dropped 0 bases and J dropped 9 bases, with 8 bases sitting between them. The germline gives CDR1 LGHNA, CDR2 YNFKEQ. This CDR3 is 12 amino acids long.

DNA for the CDR3: TGTGCCAGCAGCTTCGGGGGAGTGAACACCGGGGAGCTGTTTTTT. As protein: CASSFGGVNTGELFF. This rearrangement joins TRBV7-3 to TRBJ2-2; D perhaps matches TRBD2 (6 bases). Germline V gives CDR1 SGHTA, CDR2 FQGTGA. The CDR3 spans 15 residues. V was clipped by 3 bases and J by 1 base, with 9 bases between them.

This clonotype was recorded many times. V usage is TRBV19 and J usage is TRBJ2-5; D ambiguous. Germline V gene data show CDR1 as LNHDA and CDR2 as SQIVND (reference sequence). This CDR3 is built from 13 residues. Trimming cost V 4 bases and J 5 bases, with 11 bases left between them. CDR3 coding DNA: TGTGCCAGTAGTACGACGGGTCAGGAGACCCAGTACTTC. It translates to CASSTTGQETQYF.

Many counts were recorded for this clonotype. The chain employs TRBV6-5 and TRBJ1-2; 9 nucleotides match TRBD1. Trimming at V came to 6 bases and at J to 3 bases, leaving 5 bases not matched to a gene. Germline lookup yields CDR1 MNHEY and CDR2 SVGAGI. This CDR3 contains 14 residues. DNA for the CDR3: TGTGCCAGCAGACAGGGGGCGGGTCACTATGGCTACACCTTC. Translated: CASRQGAGHYGYTF.

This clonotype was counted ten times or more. The CDR3 DNA sequence: TGTGCCAGCAGCTTAGGTTACACGACCGGGGAGCTGTTTTTT. Protein product: CASSLGYTTGELFF. The V gene is TRBV7-2, the J gene TRBJ2-2; D gene uncertain. Germline V gene sequence: CDR1 SGHTA, CDR2 FQGNSA. V lost 1 base and J lost 5, with 8 bases in between. The CDR3 length is 14 residues.

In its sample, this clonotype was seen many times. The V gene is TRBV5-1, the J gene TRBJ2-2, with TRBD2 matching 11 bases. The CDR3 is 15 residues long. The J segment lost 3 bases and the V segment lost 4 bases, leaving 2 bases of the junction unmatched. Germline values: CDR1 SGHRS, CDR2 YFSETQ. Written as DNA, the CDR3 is TGCGCCAGCAGCGAACTAGCGGGAGACACCGGGGAGCTGTTTTTT. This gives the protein CASSELAGDTGELFF.

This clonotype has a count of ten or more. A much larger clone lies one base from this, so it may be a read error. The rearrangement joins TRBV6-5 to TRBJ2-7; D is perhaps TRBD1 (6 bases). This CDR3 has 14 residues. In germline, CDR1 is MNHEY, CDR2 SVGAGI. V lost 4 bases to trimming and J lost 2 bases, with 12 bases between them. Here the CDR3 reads CASSSTGLTYEQYF. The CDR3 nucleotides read TGTGCCAGCAGTTCGACAGGATTGACCTACGAGCAGTACTTC.

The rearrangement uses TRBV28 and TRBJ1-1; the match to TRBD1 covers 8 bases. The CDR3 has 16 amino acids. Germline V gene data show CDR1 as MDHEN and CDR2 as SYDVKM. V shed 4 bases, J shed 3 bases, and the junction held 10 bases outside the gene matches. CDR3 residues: CASSSPRTGRDTEAFF. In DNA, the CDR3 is TGTGCCAGCAGTTCCCCTCGGACAGGGAGGGACACTGAAGCTTTCTTT.

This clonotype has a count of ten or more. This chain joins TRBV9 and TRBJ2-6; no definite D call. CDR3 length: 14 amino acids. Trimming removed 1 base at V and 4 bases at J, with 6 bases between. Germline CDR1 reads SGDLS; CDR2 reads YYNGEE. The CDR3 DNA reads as TGTGCCAGCAGCGTAAGGCCCGGGGCCAACGTCCTGACTTTC. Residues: CASSVRPGANVLTF.

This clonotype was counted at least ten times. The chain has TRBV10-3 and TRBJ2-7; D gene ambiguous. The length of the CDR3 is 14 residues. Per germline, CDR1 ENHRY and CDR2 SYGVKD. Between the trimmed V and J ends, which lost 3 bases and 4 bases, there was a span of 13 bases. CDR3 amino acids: CAISDGRARYEQYF. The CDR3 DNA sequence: TGTGCCATCAGTGATGGAAGGGCAAGGTACGAGCAGTACTTC.

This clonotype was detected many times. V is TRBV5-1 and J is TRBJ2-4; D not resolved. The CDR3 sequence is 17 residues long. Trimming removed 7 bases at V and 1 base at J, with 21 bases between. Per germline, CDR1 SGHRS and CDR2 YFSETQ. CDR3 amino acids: CASPVGVRGIAKNIQYF. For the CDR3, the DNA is TGCGCCAGCCCCGTGGGTGTACGTGGGATCGCCAAAAACATTCAGTACTTC. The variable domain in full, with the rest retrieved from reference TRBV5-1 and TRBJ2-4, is KAGVTQTPRYLIKTRGQQVTLSCSPISGHRSVSWYQQTPGQGLQFLFEYFSETQRNKGNFPGRFSGRQFSNSRSEMNVSTLELGDSALYLCASPVGVRGIAKNIQYFGAGTRLSVL.